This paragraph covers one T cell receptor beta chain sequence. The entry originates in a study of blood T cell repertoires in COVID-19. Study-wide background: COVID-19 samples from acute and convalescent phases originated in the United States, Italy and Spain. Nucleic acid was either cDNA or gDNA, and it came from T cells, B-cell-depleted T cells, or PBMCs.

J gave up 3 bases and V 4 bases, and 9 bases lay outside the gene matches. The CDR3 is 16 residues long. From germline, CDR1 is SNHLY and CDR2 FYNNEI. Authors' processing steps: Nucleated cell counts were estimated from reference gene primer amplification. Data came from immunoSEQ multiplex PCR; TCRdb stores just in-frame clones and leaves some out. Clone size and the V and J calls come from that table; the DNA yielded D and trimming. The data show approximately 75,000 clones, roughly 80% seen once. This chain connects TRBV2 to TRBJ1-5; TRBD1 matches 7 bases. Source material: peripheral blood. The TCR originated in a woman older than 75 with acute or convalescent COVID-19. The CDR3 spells CASSAPRDSSNQPQHF. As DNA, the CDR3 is TGTGCCAGCAGTGCCCCACGGGACAGTTCCAATCAGCCCCAGCATTTT.